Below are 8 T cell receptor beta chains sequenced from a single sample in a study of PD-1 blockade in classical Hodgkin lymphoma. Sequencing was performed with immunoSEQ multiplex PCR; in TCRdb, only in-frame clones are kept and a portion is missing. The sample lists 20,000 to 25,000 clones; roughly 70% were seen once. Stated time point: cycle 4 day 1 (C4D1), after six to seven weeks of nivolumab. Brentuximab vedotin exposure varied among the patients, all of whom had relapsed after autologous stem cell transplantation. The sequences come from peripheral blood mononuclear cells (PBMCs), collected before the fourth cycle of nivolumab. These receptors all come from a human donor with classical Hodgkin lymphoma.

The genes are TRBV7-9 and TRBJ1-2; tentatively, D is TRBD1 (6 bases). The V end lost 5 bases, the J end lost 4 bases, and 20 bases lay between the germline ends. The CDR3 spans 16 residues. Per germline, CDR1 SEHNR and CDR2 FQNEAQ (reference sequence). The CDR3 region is CASSPRGGGQAYGYTF. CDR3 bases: TGTGCCAGCAGCCCCCGAGGCGGGGGGCAGGCCTATGGCTACACCTTC.

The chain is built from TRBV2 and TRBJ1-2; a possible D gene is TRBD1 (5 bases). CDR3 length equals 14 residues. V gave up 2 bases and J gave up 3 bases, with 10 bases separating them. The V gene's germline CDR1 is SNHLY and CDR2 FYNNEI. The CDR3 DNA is TGTGCCAGCAGTGAACTGGGGCCGGACTATGGCTACACCTTC. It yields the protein CASSELGPDYGYTF.

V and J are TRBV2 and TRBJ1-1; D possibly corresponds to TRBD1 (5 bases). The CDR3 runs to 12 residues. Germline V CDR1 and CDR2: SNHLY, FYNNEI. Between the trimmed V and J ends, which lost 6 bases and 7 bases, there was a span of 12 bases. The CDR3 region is CASSEGRIEAFF. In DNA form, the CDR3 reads TGTGCCAGCAGCGAGGGGAGGATTGAAGCTTTCTTT.

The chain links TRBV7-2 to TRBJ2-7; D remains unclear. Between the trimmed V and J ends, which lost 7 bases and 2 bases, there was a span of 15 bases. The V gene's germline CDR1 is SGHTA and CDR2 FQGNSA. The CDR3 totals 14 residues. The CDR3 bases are TGTGCCAGCACTGCCCAGGACCGGGCCTACGAGCAGTACTTC. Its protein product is CASTAQDRAYEQYF. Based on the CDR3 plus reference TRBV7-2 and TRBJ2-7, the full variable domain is GAGVSQSPSNKVTEKGKDVELRCDPISGHTALYWYRQSLGQGLEFLIYFQGNSAPDKSGLPSDRFSAERTGGSVSTLTIQRTQQEDSAVYLCASTAQDRAYEQYFGPGTRLTVT.

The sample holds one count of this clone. CDR3 sequence: CASRLDGGGNSPLHF. Written as DNA, the CDR3 is TGTGCCAGCAGATTGGACGGTGGGGGGAATTCACCCCTCCACTTT. The chain has TRBV6-5 and TRBJ1-6; possibly TRBD1 for D (5 bases). With 6 bases removed from V and 7 bases from J, the gap between germline ends came to 16 bases. CDR3 length: 15 residues. CDR1 MNHEY and CDR2 SVGAGI come from the germline V gene.

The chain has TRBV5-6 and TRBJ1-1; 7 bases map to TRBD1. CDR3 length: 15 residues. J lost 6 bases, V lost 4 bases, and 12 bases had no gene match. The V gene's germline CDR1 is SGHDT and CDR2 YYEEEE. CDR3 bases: TGTGCCAGCAGCAAGTGGACAGGCCGAACGGCTGAAGCTTTCTTT. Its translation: CASSKWTGRTAEAFF.

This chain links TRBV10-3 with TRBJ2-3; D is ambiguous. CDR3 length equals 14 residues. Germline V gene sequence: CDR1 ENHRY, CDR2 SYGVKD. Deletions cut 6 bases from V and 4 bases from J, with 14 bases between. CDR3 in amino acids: CAISPQTPADTQYF. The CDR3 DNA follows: TGTGCCATCAGCCCTCAGACCCCCGCAGATACGCAGTATTTT.

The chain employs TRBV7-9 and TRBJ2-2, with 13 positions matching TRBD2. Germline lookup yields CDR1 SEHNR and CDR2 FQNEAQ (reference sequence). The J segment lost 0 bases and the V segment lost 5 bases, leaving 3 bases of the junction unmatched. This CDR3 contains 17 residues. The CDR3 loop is CASSLGTSGTNTGELFF. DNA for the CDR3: TGTGCCAGCAGCCTCGGGACTAGCGGGACGAACACCGGGGAGCTGTTTTTT.